The present T cell receptor (beta chain) was sequenced within a study of shared T cell receptors in the human thymus. TCRdb's table, derived via immunoSEQ multiplex PCR, lists solely in-frame clones and lacks some. The table lists some 720,000 clones, 85% to 90% of them singletons. Germline CDR1 reads SGHRS; CDR2 reads YFSETQ. J lost 8 bases, V lost 0 bases, and 14 bases had no gene match. The CDR3 totals 19 residues. The sample was also linked to a second study, of human thymus T cells. That paper adds: V and J genes seemed to be used with bias in thymic and blood repertoires.

This receptor was obtained from a boy under three years old with a congenital heart defect. This chain connects TRBV5-1 to TRBJ2-1, with TRBD2 matching 13 bases. Material for sequencing was thymocytes. CDR3 coding DNA: TGCGCCAGCAGCTTGGCCAATCGGACTAGCGGGAGTGGGGCGGATGAGCAGTTCTTC. Translated, it gives CASSLANRTSGSGADEQFF.